This entry lists 18 T cell receptor beta chains sequenced from one sample in a study of T-cell memory formation after mild COVID-19. TCRdb processed the 5' RACE reads anew with MiXCR; each CDR3 protein has one entry. Of 110,000 or so distinct CDR3 sequences in the sample, over 20% were seen once. The sequenced material came from PBMCs or a T cell subset sorted from them (not recorded which). The receptor set was obtained from a man aged 18 to 35 who had mild COVID-19 (a few samples of this study predate the infection). Cell type and time point are not known.

The CDR3 DNA reads TGTGCCAGCAGTAACAGGGAGGGAGGATACAATGAGCAGTTCTTC. Translated, it gives CASSNREGGYNEQFF. The chain is built from TRBV12-3 or TRBV12-4 and TRBJ2-1, with a tentative D call TRBD2 (7 bases). Trimming left V 5 bases short and J 4 bases short, with 15 bases between. This CDR3 has 15 residues.

This clonotype was seen a handful of times. V and J are TRBV27 and TRBJ2-2; D uncertain. The CDR3 has 14 amino acids. Germline assignment: CDR1 MNHEY and CDR2 SMNVEV (reference sequence). V was pared by 2 bases and J by 4 bases, with 8 bases between. CDR3 in DNA: TGTGCCAGCAGTTTACAAAGAACCACCGGGGAGCTGTTTTTT. Its translation is CASSLQRTTGELFF.

The rearrangement links TRBV29-1 to TRBJ2-2, with D possibly matching TRBD1 (6 bases). Trimming removed 4 bases from V and 6 bases from J, with 9 bases in between. Germline CDR1 reads SQVTM; CDR2 reads ANQGSEA. This CDR3 comprises 12 residues. In DNA form, the CDR3 reads TGCAGCGTTGGGGGGCAGTCCGGGGAGCTGTTTTTT. It translates to CSVGGQSGELFF.

The chain links TRBV6-1 to TRBJ1-4; 8 nucleotides match TRBD1. The junction had 8 bases not matched to a gene; V was cut back by 7 bases and J by 4 bases. The CDR3 is 15 residues long. Per the germline V gene, CDR1 is MNHNS and CDR2 is SASEGT. CDR3 region: CASNTWTGHNEKLFF. The CDR3 DNA is TGTGCCAGCAATACCTGGACAGGGCATAATGAAAAACTGTTTTTT.

The chain carries TRBV7-2 and TRBJ2-3, with 11 bases identical to TRBD2. The CDR3 has 15 residues. V lost 4 bases and J lost 5; bases outside the gene matches: 5. Germline loops: CDR1 SGHTA, CDR2 FQGNSA. The CDR3 DNA reads as TGTGCCAGCAGCTCGACTAGCGGGGTATTAGATACGCAGTATTTT. It specifies CASSSTSGVLDTQYF.

This clonotype was detected only a few times. This chain joins TRBV6-2 or TRBV6-3 and TRBJ1-1; perhaps TRBD1 as D (5 bases). V was cut by 6 bases and J by 0 bases, with 14 bases left in between. The germline V gene encodes CDR1 MNHEY and CDR2 SVGEGT. The CDR3 sequence is 15 residues long. The CDR3, as DNA: TGTGCCAGCAGCTTCGGGACGGACATGAACACTGAAGCTTTCTTT. Its translation is CASSFGTDMNTEAFF.

The chain employs TRBV4-1 and TRBJ1-1, with 9 bases fitting TRBD1. The V and J ends lost 3 bases and 4 bases, in that order; junction bases with no gene match: 15. Per germline, CDR1 MGHRA and CDR2 YSYEKL. This CDR3 is 18 amino acids long. CDR3 sequence: CASSQQRPYRGRSTEAFF. In DNA, the CDR3 is TGCGCCAGCAGCCAGCAACGCCCTTACAGGGGGCGTAGCACTGAAGCTTTCTTT.

This chain links TRBV9 with TRBJ1-1; D gene ambiguous. This CDR3 region has 14 residues. The V end was cut by 5 bases, the J end by 0 bases, with 11 bases between. Germline values: CDR1 SGDLS, CDR2 YYNGEE. CDR3 DNA sequence: TGTGCCAGCAGGAGGTCCGCGATGAACACTGAAGCTTTCTTT. It translates to CASRRSAMNTEAFF. The variable domain in full, with the rest retrieved from reference TRBV9 and TRBJ1-1, is DSGVTQTPKHLITATGQRVTLRCSPRSGDLSVYWYQQSLDQGLQFLIQYYNGEERAKGNILERFSAQQFPDLHSELNLSSLELGDSALYFCASRRSAMNTEAFFGQGTRLTVV.

The genes are TRBV7-3 and TRBJ2-1, with a possible D match to TRBD2 (7 bases). The V gene's germline CDR1 is SGHTA and CDR2 FQGTGA. V was shortened by 3 bases and J by 7 bases, with 13 bases between the two germline ends. This CDR3 has 14 amino acids. In nucleotides, the CDR3 is TGTGCCAGCAGCTTCGCGGGGGCGGGGAATGAGCAGTTCTTC. Its translation is CASSFAGAGNEQFF.

This chain uses TRBV10-3 with TRBJ2-1, with D possibly matching TRBD1 (6 bases). This CDR3 has 15 residues. Germline CDR1 reads ENHRY; CDR2 reads SYGVKD. Trimming stripped 8 bases from V and 7 bases from J, with 21 bases between. This chain's CDR3 is CAIGGLMEATNEQFF. CDR3 bases: TGTGCCATCGGGGGCCTAATGGAGGCGACGAATGAGCAGTTCTTC.

This sequence joins TRBV7-9 and TRBJ1-1; 8 bases line up with TRBD1. The CDR3 contains 16 residues. Per the germline V gene, CDR1 is SEHNR and CDR2 is FQNEAQ (reference sequence). V lost 5 bases to trimming and J lost 4 bases; unmatched junction nucleotides: 12. The CDR3 DNA reads TGTGCCAGCAGCCCTACCTCTGACAGGGGTCGCACTGAAGCTTTCTTT. Translating gives CASSPTSDRGRTEAFF.

The chain combines TRBV6-5 with TRBJ2-3; D may be TRBD1 or TRBD2 (6 bases each). This CDR3 contains 13 residues. Trimming left V 2 bases short and J 8 bases short, with 11 bases between. Germline CDR1 is MNHEY and CDR2 is SVGAGI. The CDR3 DNA sequence: TGTGCCAGCAGTTACCTTGGAGGGGGTACGCAGTATTTT. Protein product: CASSYLGGGTQYF.

This clonotype was observed a few times. This chain links TRBV4-1 with TRBJ1-4; 12 bases match TRBD1. Germline loops: CDR1 MGHRA, CDR2 YSYEKL. The CDR3 is 18 amino acids. V was clipped by 5 bases and J by 2 bases; unmatched bases: 9. CDR3: CASSAGTGGWKTNEKLFF. The CDR3, as DNA: TGCGCCAGCAGCGCCGGGACAGGGGGCTGGAAGACTAATGAAAAACTGTTTTTT.

CDR3 protein: CSVVMAGSATEAFF. The CDR3 DNA is TGCAGCGTTGTTATGGCAGGGTCAGCAACTGAAGCTTTCTTT. The rearrangement links TRBV29-1 to TRBJ1-1; perhaps TRBD1 as D (5 bases). This CDR3 has 14 amino acids. Per germline, CDR1 SQVTM and CDR2 ANQGSEA. The ends were cut back, 4 bases at V and 5 bases at J, with 17 bases in the middle.

This clonotype has a count of ten or more. J is TRBJ2-3 and V is TRBV4-1; D is perhaps TRBD2 (6 bases). V lost 3 bases to trimming and J lost 2 bases, with 18 bases between them. Looked up from germline, CDR1 is MGHRA and CDR2 is YSYEKL. The CDR3 consists of 17 residues. CDR3 residues: CASSHARTGENTDTQYF. CDR3 bases: TGCGCCAGCAGCCACGCTAGGACGGGGGAGAACACAGATACGCAGTATTTT.

The chain carries TRBV11-2 and TRBJ2-1; a weak D match, TRBD2 (6 bases). Trimming pared 5 bases from V and 0 bases from J, leaving 11 bases between. The CDR3 spans 15 residues. The germline gives CDR1 SGHAT, CDR2 FQNNGV. The CDR3 spells CASSEEGSSYNEQFF. The CDR3 region has the DNA TGTGCCAGCAGCGAGGAGGGGAGCTCCTACAATGAGCAGTTCTTC.

This clonotype was seen a handful of times. The rearrangement uses TRBV12-3 or TRBV12-4 and TRBJ2-1; 16 nucleotides line up with TRBD2. V was pared by 7 bases and J by 0 bases, with 12 bases of the junction left unmatched. The CDR3 extends over 20 amino acids. CDR3 loop: CASTPSPGLAGGSSYNEQFF. The CDR3 region has the DNA TGTGCCAGCACGCCATCCCCGGGACTAGCGGGGGGGAGCTCCTACAATGAGCAGTTCTTC.

The chain is built from TRBV4-3 and TRBJ2-7, with D unresolved. The CDR3 has 15 amino acids. V was clipped by 0 bases and J by 2 bases, with 11 bases between them. Germline V gene data show CDR1 as LGHNA and CDR2 as YSLEER. The DNA for the CDR3 is TGCGCCAGCAGCCAAGATTGGTCATCTCCCTACGAGCAGTACTTC. Translated: CASSQDWSSPYEQYF.